These 6 T cell receptor beta chains were sequenced from one sample in a study of identical twins. TCRdb re-called the 5' RACE reads with MiXCR, one entry per CDR3 protein. This sample has 640,000 or so distinct CDR3 sequences, with less than 7% found just once. Sequencing was done on a sample of naive T cells sorted from blood. These TCRs come from a man between 18 and 35 years old in good health.

This clonotype was observed a few times. This chain joins TRBV28 and TRBJ2-5, with TRBD2 as a possible D gene (6 bases). V gave up 10 bases and J gave up 0 bases, with 15 bases separating them. The CDR3 consists of 14 residues. CDR1 is MDHEN, CDR2 SYDVKM, per germline. CDR3 DNA: TGTGCCACCCTTGGGCGGGGTTACCAAGAGACCCAGTACTTC. Translated: CATLGRGYQETQYF.

V gene TRBV6-1 combines with J gene TRBJ2-1; D gene ambiguous. From germline, CDR1 is MNHNS and CDR2 SASEGT. With 5 bases removed from V and 4 bases from J, the gap between germline ends came to 21 bases. The CDR3 runs 17 residues. The CDR3 protein is CASSHDVGVVAYNEQFF. CDR3 coding DNA: TGTGCCAGCAGTCATGATGTTGGGGTGGTGGCGTACAATGAGCAGTTCTTC.

This clonotype was counted a few times. The CDR3 is CASSLQISGTGGVPGYTF. CDR3 bases: TGTGCCAGCTCACTTCAAATCTCCGGGACAGGGGGCGTTCCTGGCTACACCTTC. This rearrangement joins TRBV18 to TRBJ1-2; 12 positions agree with TRBD1. Germline CDR1 reads KGHSH; CDR2 reads LQKENI. V lost 4 bases to trimming and J lost 7 bases; unmatched junction nucleotides: 16. This CDR3 spans 18 amino acids.

V and J are TRBV5-6 and TRBJ2-5; D is uncertain. Trimming stripped 3 bases from V and 4 bases from J, with 13 bases between. CDR1 and CDR2 (germline): SGHDT, YYEEEE. CDR3 length: 14 residues. CDR3 DNA sequence: TGTGCCAGCAGCTCCGGCCGGGCCGGAGAGACCCAGTACTTC. Protein: CASSSGRAGETQYF.

In this sample, this clonotype turned up a few times. The V call is TRBV18, the J call TRBJ1-6; possibly TRBD1 for D (6 bases). The CDR3 covers 14 residues. In germline, CDR1 is KGHSH, CDR2 LQKENI. V gave up 8 bases and J gave up 8 bases, with 16 bases separating them. The CDR3 nucleotides read TGTGCCAGCCAACAGGGTTGGTTTGATTCACCCCTCCACTTT. Translating it yields CASQQGWFDSPLHF.

This clonotype has a handful of counts. J is TRBJ2-2 and V is TRBV20-1, with TRBD2 identical over 7 bases. The CDR3 loop spans 17 amino acids. From germline, CDR1 is DFQATT and CDR2 SNEGSKA (reference sequence). Here the CDR3 reads CSAPGYREAGYTGELFF. The CDR3 DNA sequence: TGCAGCGCACCTGGATATCGGGAAGCGGGATACACCGGGGAGCTGTTTTTT.